Reported below is one TCR beta chain. The antigen is undetermined. V lost 7 bases and J 0 bases, leaving 10 bases between the germline ends. Germline lookup yields CDR1 MNHNY and CDR2 SVGAGI (reference sequence). The CDR3 length is 14 residues. Profiling relied on immunoSEQ multiplex PCR, and the TCRdb table lists in-frame clones only, not all of them. The sample includes about 72,000 clones, about 90% of them seen just once. This sample was included in a study of siplizumab effects on memory and regulatory T cells. General study points: Mapping to unstimulated subsets was achieved for only a minor fraction of alloreactive clones. Treatment with siplizumab left mappable alloreactive CD4+ clones averaging approximately 68% Treg-derived, compared with roughly 26% in controls. Naive T cells looked more diverse than memory cells and looked like major alloresponse contributors.

Sequenced input: CD8+ T cells sorted from blood. This chain uses TRBV6-6 with TRBJ1-5; TRBD1 might be the D (5 bases). The source is a human donor in good health. Here the CDR3 reads CASTKGSSNQPQHF. CDR3 in DNA: TGTGCCAGCACGAAGGGGAGTAGCAATCAGCCCCAGCATTTT.